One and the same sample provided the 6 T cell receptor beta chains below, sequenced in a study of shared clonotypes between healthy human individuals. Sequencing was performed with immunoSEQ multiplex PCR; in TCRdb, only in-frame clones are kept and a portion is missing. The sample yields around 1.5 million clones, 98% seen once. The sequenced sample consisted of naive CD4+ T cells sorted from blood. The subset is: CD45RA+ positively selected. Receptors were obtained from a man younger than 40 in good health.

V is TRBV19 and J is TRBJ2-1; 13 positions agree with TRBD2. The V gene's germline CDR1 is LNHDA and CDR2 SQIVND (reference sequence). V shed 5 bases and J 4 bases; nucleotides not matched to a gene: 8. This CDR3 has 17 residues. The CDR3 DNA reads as TGTGCCAGTAGTCCCCTACGGACTAGCGGGGGATACAATGAGCAGTTCTTC. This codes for CASSPLRTSGGYNEQFF.

The DNA of the CDR3 is TGTGCCACTGAACCGAGATACGAGCAGTACTTC. Translation: CATEPRYEQYF. The J gene is TRBJ2-7, the V gene TRBV15, with D hard to call. Trimming removed 9 bases at V and 4 bases at J, with 10 bases between. Germline CDR1 and CDR2: LNHNV and YYDKDF (reference sequence). The CDR3 extends over 11 amino acids.

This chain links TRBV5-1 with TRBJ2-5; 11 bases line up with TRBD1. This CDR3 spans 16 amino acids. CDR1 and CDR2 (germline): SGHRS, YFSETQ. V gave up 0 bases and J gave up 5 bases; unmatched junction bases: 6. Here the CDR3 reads CASSLAGQGAGETQYF. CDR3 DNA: TGCGCCAGCAGCTTGGCCGGACAGGGGGCTGGTGAGACCCAGTACTTC.

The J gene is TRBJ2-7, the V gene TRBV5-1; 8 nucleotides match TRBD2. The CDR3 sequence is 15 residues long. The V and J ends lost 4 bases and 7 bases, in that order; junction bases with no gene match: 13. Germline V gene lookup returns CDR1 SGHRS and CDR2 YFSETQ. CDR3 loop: CASSRTGAGVGEQYF. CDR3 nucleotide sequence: TGCGCCAGCAGCAGAACCGGAGCGGGAGTTGGGGAGCAGTACTTC.

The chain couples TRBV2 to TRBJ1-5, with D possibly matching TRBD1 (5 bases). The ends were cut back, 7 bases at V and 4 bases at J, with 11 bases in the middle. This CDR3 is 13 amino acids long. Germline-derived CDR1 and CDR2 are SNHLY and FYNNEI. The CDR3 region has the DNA TGTGCCAGCACCGAAGGGGTTAATCAGCCCCAGCATTTT. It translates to CASTEGVNQPQHF. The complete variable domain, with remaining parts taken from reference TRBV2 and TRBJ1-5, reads EPEVTQTPSHQVTQMGQEVILRCVPISNHLYFYWYRQILGQKVEFLVSFYNNEISEKSEIFDDQFSVERPDGSNFTLKIRSTKLEDSAMYFCASTEGVNQPQHFGDGTRLSIL.

The CDR3 nucleotides read TGTGCCTCCTTAGGCGGGGTTCAAGAGACCCAGTACTTC. It is translated as CASLGGVQETQYF. This chain uses TRBV7-8 with TRBJ2-5; tentatively, D is TRBD2 (6 bases). From germline, CDR1 is SGHVS and CDR2 FQNEAQ. V dropped 11 bases and J dropped 2 bases, with 15 bases sitting between them. This CDR3 is 13 amino acids long.